The clone carrying this T cell receptor (beta chain) is a singleton in its sample. The source of the sample is a study of shared T cell receptors in the human thymus. The CDR3 extends over 19 amino acids. The V gene's germline CDR1 is GTSNPN and CDR2 SVGIG (reference sequence). V shed 2 bases, J shed 6 bases, and the junction held 19 bases outside the gene matches. Produced via immunoSEQ multiplex PCR; TCRdb's table is partial and in-frame only. This table holds about 660,000 clones, over 75% found once. Another study also made use of these data, one on human thymus T cells.

The clonotype originates from a boy under three years old with a congenital heart defect. This chain joins TRBV30 and TRBJ2-1; 10 bases fit TRBD2. The sample taken for sequencing was thymocytes. The CDR3 loop is CAWSYGTSEGWDRGNEQFF. As DNA, the CDR3 is TGTGCCTGGAGTTATGGGACTAGCGAGGGTTGGGATCGAGGCAATGAGCAGTTCTTC.